One T cell receptor beta chain is described in this entry. The target of this receptor is not known. This specimen belongs to a study of cytomegalovirus exposure and HLA in healthy donors (dated by TCRdb to the late 2010s). Regarding the study in general: According to an earlier analysis of several hundred of the donors, some 180 million T cells yielded 95 million to 140 million unique TCR beta sequences and about 300 Gb of sequence data. Approximately 300 gigabases of sequencing data and approximately 91 million unique TCR sequences made up an early release that covered fewer than 650 HLA-typed donors. Of the roughly 390 genotyped donors, over 65% fell in the genetic ancestry cluster associated with self-reported Caucasian donors. The study aimed to test whether cataloging public T cell receptors could reveal signatures of past pathogen exposure. Using immunosequencing, the study profiled T cell repertoires from 500 to 800 subjects and related those repertoires to cytomegalovirus serostatus. Along with the roughly 670-subject first cohort, a separate validation cohort of over 90 different subjects was used. High-throughput TCR immunosequencing, statistical association of individual TCRs with disease status, and machine learning were combined to predict cytomegalovirus infection status. To study patterns of TCR occurrence, a later analysis re-analyzed previously published TCR beta repertoires from 600 to 750 donors and added high-resolution HLA genotyping. In the later analysis, no new phenotypic data were used to find candidate immune exposures; instead, reliance was placed on TCR beta sequences and their occurrence across donors. An earlier analysis of approximately 580 of the donors used high-throughput TCR beta sequencing to judge whether each TCR beta V gene segment behaved as functional or pseudogenic. Donor age, sex, ethnicity and CMV serostatus were collected together with the repertoire data. A later genetic analysis took genome-wide SNP genotypes for 398 of the 666 donors and used that subset as a discovery cohort. Every repertoire in the discovery cohort had been generated on one and the same sequencing platform. HLA typing covered class I and class II loci at four-digit resolution. Typing coverage varied by locus: roughly 620-640 donors for A, B, C, DRB1 and DQB1; more than 500 for DQA1; about 570 for DPA1; around 490 for DPB1. Several DR-DQ haplotypes were treated as single units for association and clustering because of strong linkage in the cohort. On average, around 240,000 unique TCR beta nucleotide sequences were sequenced per donor among some 420 genotyped donors of the cohort, with around 19% of those sequences being non-productive. What the study reported, not specific to this receptor: Because counts were too low, 15 to 20 rarely observed V segments, including chromosome 9 orphons, were left out of the earlier analysis of several hundred of the donors. HLA typing was unavailable for some donors at each locus, so association tests used only the typed subset. Only TCR beta chains were sequenced in this cohort, and the absence of alpha or paired-chain data limited detectable features. The presence/absence analyses assumed that sequencing depth was roughly uniform across donors, and that assumption may not be true. The only immune exposure information available for the cohort was CMV serostatus. Cytomegalovirus status was reported to be diagnosed by the classifier with high specificity and sensitivity in both the original and validation cohorts. A cluster of highly shared sequence variants was judged likely to represent a technical artifact of the sequencing pipeline. A later analysis associated about 17,000 TCR beta sequences with specific HLA alleles at a false discovery rate of 0.05. A further reported finding was that TCR beta sequences accurately predicted the HLA-A and HLA-B alleles for most subjects in the first cohort. Assigning TCR associations to individual alleles was difficult when HLA alleles, especially DR and DQ, strongly co-occurred. A later analysis found that most CMV-associated TCR beta chains appeared HLA-restricted, with HLA associations seemingly driven largely by CMV exposure. Across donors, most TCR sequences were observed very rarely, whereas some public TCRs were present in many individuals. In vitro tests confirmed that a few of the cytomegalovirus-associated TCR beta chains recognize cytomegalovirus antigens. The authors suggested that the approach could potentially be extended to other disease states and immunological phenotypes. According to a later analysis, parvovirus B19, influenza, CMV and Epstein-Barr virus appeared linked to several top co-occurrence clusters. A total of 150 to 200 TCR beta chains were listed by the study as associated with cytomegalovirus. A later analysis found that HLA-associated TCR beta chains were more clonally expanded and had lower generation probabilities than equally common non-associated chains. In a later genetic analysis, fewer N-insertions in productive TCRs were reported among donors in an Asian-associated ancestry cluster than the roughly 700-donor mean. In a later analysis, the rate of TCR association differed among HLA loci, with DRB1 alleles having the most associated TCRs and HLA-C alleles having the fewest. Linkage disequilibrium might explain the correlated functional status among segregating V segments, but an unknown experimental factor could not be excluded. An association between a missense DCLRE1C variant and V-gene and J-gene trimming of TCR beta chains was found in a later genetic analysis and replicated in an independent cohort. In an earlier analysis of around 600 of the donors, most TCR beta V segments were observed in productive rearrangements about 87% or about 30% of the time, broadly matching IMGT annotations.

In total, over 600 healthy bone marrow donors made up the cohort. All cohort members were sampled while nominally healthy, although unrecorded immune exposures were likely present. The donor was CMV seropositive and was included in the group of 250 to 300 seropositive cohort members. A peripheral blood sample was collected from each donor, and TCR beta sequencing was performed on peripheral blood mononuclear cells. The Qiagen DNeasy Blood Extraction Kit was used to extract genomic DNA from the blood cell samples. Library generation was performed with the immunoSEQ multiplex PCR assay. The multiplex PCR relied on a mix of 60 forward primers for TCR Vbeta segments and 13 reverse primers for TCR Jbeta segments. Amplification of the CDR3 region of rearranged TCR beta genes was performed with a multiplex PCR assay on genomic DNA. Amplified TCR beta libraries were sequenced as 87-base-pair reads on the Illumina HiSeq System. Turning to the authors' computational methods: Across the 600 to 700 repertoires, a later analysis counted tens of millions of unique TCR beta chains, roughly 11 million of which were shared by at least two donors. Raw reads were error-corrected and collapsed into unique sequences by a nearest-neighbor algorithm in which closely related sequences were merged to remove PCR and sequencing errors. CDR3 sequences were aligned to IMGT reference sequences to assign V, D and J gene segments. Each retained sequence needed at least a six-nucleotide match to both a V gene segment and a J gene segment. A rearrangement was called productive if the CDR3 had no stop codons and remained in frame with V and J, and every other rearrangement was called non-productive. Following IMGT convention, CDR3 was defined as the stretch from the second conserved V-encoded cysteine up to the conserved J-encoded phenylalanine. Sequences without an unambiguous match to a single V gene segment were excluded from the earlier analysis of about 630 of the donors. In an earlier analysis of some 590 of the donors, V segments were called functional above 56.7% productive rearrangements and were called segregating when the between-donor standard deviation exceeded 5%. A statistical classification framework was developed to diagnose cytomegalovirus status using the catalog of TCR beta chain sequences. In a later analysis, V and J genes were assigned by comparing TCR nucleotide sequences against IMGT/GENE-DB human TR gene sequences. The TCRdist pipeline was used in a later analysis to assign CDR3 sequences and most-parsimonious VDJ recombination scenarios. In a later analysis, each TCR beta chain was defined by its CDR3 amino acid sequence together with its V-gene family, and reads lacking a unique V-gene family were excluded. In a later analysis, fewer than 650 highly shared, low-generation-probability nucleotide sequences were removed to address suspected cross-contamination and a sequencing artifact. In a later analysis, a clonal expansion index was calculated for each public chain from normalized within-repertoire ranks of inferred template counts. A later analysis computed generation probabilities with a VDJ recombination model fitted to out-of-frame rearrangements, and checked the results against IGoR. In a later analysis, hypergeometric tests were used to score TCR-TCR, TCR-HLA and TCR-CMV co-occurrence, with a repertoire-size bias correction applied to TCR pairs. A later analysis estimated false discovery rates by permuting HLA or CMV assignments 20 times. In a later analysis, co-occurring TCRs were grouped using DBSCAN, with TCRdist sequence similarity added in when clustering inside HLA-allele-positive subsets. For co-occurrence clustering, repertoires with fewer than 30,000 or more than 120,000 public chains were excluded, along with five repertoires with anomalous nucleotide sharing. As stored in TCRdb, this immuneACCESS dataset retains in-frame rearrangements with V and J assigned. A fraction of the clones does not appear; measured against another copy, unresolved V genes explain less than half of the discrepancy, and the remainder lacks a known reason. V and J calls and clone size are given by that table; D and trimming were obtained from the DNA. The sample's table covers 55,000 or so clones. The ten largest clonotypes hold more than 10% of the sample.

Sequencing used PBMCs. This clonotype was obtained from a woman younger than 45 in good health and CMV-seropositive.

CDR3 sequence: CASNPDGGSEQFF. Read as DNA, the sequence is TGTGCCAGCAACCCCGACGGCGGATCTGAGCAGTTCTTC. The chain uses TRBV9 and TRBJ2-1; there is no confident call for the D gene. The CDR3 spans 13 residues, from the cysteine through the phenylalanine. Just CDR3 DNA is preserved here, 39 bases in frame from base 1. Trimming costs V 6 bases and J 9 bases, and their ends lie 16 bases apart. The germline V gene encodes CDR1 SGDLS and CDR2 YYNGEE.